A selection of T cell receptor beta chains follows, all from one sample in a study of identical twins. MiXCR, run by TCRdb on the 5' RACE reads, gives a single entry per CDR3 protein. The profile shows 640,000 or so distinct CDR3 sequences, approximately 6% of them singletons. Specimen: naive T cells sorted from blood. The receptors come from a man aged 18 to 29 in good health. The CDR3 runs from the conserved cysteine through the conserved F or W. The D gene is left open where the match is weak. A clone size is listed for some rows: how often the clone was seen (once, few, many), or a class if it is expanded.

D gene	V gene	J gene	clone size	CDR3 DNA	CDR3 protein
TRBD1	TRBV5-1	TRBJ2-1	many	TGCGCCAGCAGCCCACAGGGGGACAATGAGCAGTTCTTC	CASSPQGDNEQFF
-	TRBV28	TRBJ2-1	many	TGTGCCAGCAGTACATGGACTAACTCCTACAATGAGCAGTTCTTC	CASSTWTNSYNEQFF
-	TRBV13	TRBJ2-7	few	TGTGCCAGCAGCTCCTCGATCTACGAGCAGTACTTC	CASSSSIYEQYF
-	TRBV6-1	TRBJ2-3	many	TGTGCCAGCAGTGACGGTGATACGCAGTATTTT	CASSDGDTQYF
-	TRBV2	TRBJ2-1	few	TGTGCCAGCACTTTACGGGGTGTTGATGAGCAGTTCTTC	CASTLRGVDEQFF
-	TRBV10-3	TRBJ2-4	-	TGTGCCATCAGTGAGTCTCTACCCCCGGGGAACATTCAGTACTTC	CAISESLPPGNIQYF
TRBD1	TRBV5-1	TRBJ2-2	many	TGCGCCAGCAGCTTGAGGACAGGAACCACCGGGGAGCTGTTTTTT	CASSLRTGTTGELFF
-	TRBV7-3	TRBJ1-5	many	TGTGCCAGCAGCTTAAGGTTTGGGGGCAATCAGCCCCAGCATTTT	CASSLRFGGNQPQHF
TRBD2	TRBV18	TRBJ2-2	-	TGTGCCAGCTCACAATTACCGGGACTAGCGGGAGAACGATTCATCACCGGGGAGCTGTTTTTT	CASSQLPGLAGERFITGELFF
-	TRBV6-1	TRBJ1-3	many	TGTGCCAGCAGCGAAGGGCAGGTATCTGGAAACACCATATATTTT	CASSEGQVSGNTIYF
-	TRBV7-3	TRBJ2-2	-	TGTGCCAGCACCCCCTCGGGTTCCGGGGAGCTGTTTTTT	CASTPSGSGELFF
TRBD1	TRBV24-1	TRBJ1-4	-	TGTGCCACCAGTGACTCGACAGGGTTCGAGGCAACTAATGAAAAACTGTTTTTT	CATSDSTGFEATNEKLFF
-	TRBV3-1	TRBJ1-6	many	TGTGCCAGCAGCCAGGTCCCCTTGGCACCCCTCCACTTT	CASSQVPLAPLHF
-	TRBV6-2/TRBV6-3	TRBJ2-7	many	TGTGCCAGCAAGGGCGGCTACGAGCAGTACTTC	CASKGGYEQYF
TRBD1	TRBV29-1	TRBJ2-1	few	TGCAGCGGGACGGACAGGGTGGCCTGGGAGCAGTTCTTC	CSGTDRVAWEQFF
-	TRBV27	TRBJ2-3	-	TGTGCCAGCAGTTTATCGGGGACCCGATGGATAGATACGCAGTATTTT	CASSLSGTRWIDTQYF
TRBD1	TRBV10-3	TRBJ1-5	many	TGTGCCATCACTGACAGGGCGGATCAGCCCCAGCATTTT	CAITDRADQPQHF
-	TRBV5-5	TRBJ2-3	many	TGTGCCAGCAGCGGGGTGCCGTCGGATACGCAGTATTTT	CASSGVPSDTQYF
-	TRBV19	TRBJ2-5	few	TGTGCCAGTAGTATCGTGTCTGGAGGGTTCTCAGAGACCCAGTACTTC	CASSIVSGGFSETQYF
-	TRBV2	TRBJ1-5	-	TGTGCCAGCAGTGATCGTGGGGGAGGGGGCAATCAGCCCCAGCATTTT	CASSDRGGGGNQPQHF
-	TRBV28	TRBJ2-4	few	TGTGCCAGCACCCCAAGGGTCGAAAACATTCAGTACTTC	CASTPRVENIQYF
TRBD2	TRBV2	TRBJ2-1	-	TGTGCCAGCCGGACTAGACCATACAATGAGCAGTTCTTC	CASRTRPYNEQFF
-	TRBV12-3/TRBV12-4	TRBJ1-1	many	TGTGCCAGCAGTTACGGAGACCGCGGGGGCACTGAAGCTTTCTTT	CASSYGDRGGTEAFF
-	TRBV28	TRBJ2-7	few	TGTGCCAGCAGTCCAACCCCAGGCACCCCGCAGTACTTC	CASSPTPGTPQYF
TRBD2	TRBV29-1	TRBJ2-5	many	TGCAGCGTTGCACTAGCGGAAGAGACCCAGTACTTC	CSVALAEETQYF
-	TRBV12-3/TRBV12-4	TRBJ2-4	many	TGTGCCAGCAGTAGGAGATTAGCCAAAAACATTCAGTACTTC	CASSRRLAKNIQYF
-	TRBV7-6	TRBJ2-1	-	TGTGCCAGCAGCTTAGTTCCCCATGAGCAGTTCTTC	CASSLVPHEQFF
-	TRBV7-9	TRBJ2-5	-	TGTGCCAGCAGCCGGGAGCCTGTGGGCCTCGGGGAGACCCAGTACTTC	CASSREPVGLGETQYF
-	TRBV6-1	TRBJ1-2	-	TGTGCCAGCAGTGAAGGACAGTGGGGGGGTCCGGACTATGGCTACACCTTC	CASSEGQWGGPDYGYTF
TRBD2	TRBV24-1	TRBJ2-2	-	TGTGCCACCAGCGCCTATCCCGGGACTAGCGGGAGGGATGACACCGGGGAGCTGTTTTTT	CATSAYPGTSGRDDTGELFF
TRBD1	TRBV28	TRBJ2-1	many	TGTGCCAGCAGGGCCTACAGGGGGCGAGGGTCCTACAATGAGCAGTTCTTC	CASRAYRGRGSYNEQFF
-	TRBV20-1	TRBJ1-1	-	TGCAGTGCACCCGGGGAAATGAACACTGAAGCTTTCTTT	CSAPGEMNTEAFF
TRBD2	TRBV4-3	TRBJ2-7	-	TGCGCCAGCAGCCAAGATCTTAGCGGGAGCACCTACGAGCAGTACTTC	CASSQDLSGSTYEQYF
-	TRBV19	TRBJ2-4	few	TGTGCCAGTAGTCGAGAGGGGGCCAAAAACATTCAGTACTTC	CASSREGAKNIQYF
TRBD1	TRBV12-3/TRBV12-4	TRBJ1-5	-	TGTGCCAGCAGTCCAAGTCCTCCCGGGACAGCTAACAATCAGCCCCAGCATTTT	CASSPSPPGTANNQPQHF
-	TRBV10-3	TRBJ2-7	many	TGTGCCAGCAAAAGGGGTTACGAGCAGTACTTC	CASKRGYEQYF
TRBD2	TRBV20-1	TRBJ2-7	few	TGCAGTGCCCAGTCCCAGCGGGAGGTACCCTACGAGCAGTACTTC	CSAQSQREVPYEQYF
-	TRBV15	TRBJ2-7	many	TGTGCCACCAGCACGGACAAGTCCTACGAGCAGTACTTC	CATSTDKSYEQYF
TRBD1	TRBV6-5	TRBJ2-1	-	TGTGCCAGCAGTCCCTCGGGACAGAACAATTGCAATGAGCAGTTCTTC	CASSPSGQNNCNEQFF
TRBD2	TRBV7-2	TRBJ2-7	many	TGTGCCAGCAGCTTACCGGGAGGGTACGAGCAGTACTTC	CASSLPGGYEQYF
-	TRBV5-1	TRBJ2-3	-	TGCGCCAGCAGCTTGGTTGATGATACGCAGTATTTT	CASSLVDDTQYF
-	TRBV20-1	TRBJ1-4	-	TGCAGTGCTAGGTCACAGCCAGGAGAAAAACTGTTTTTT	CSARSQPGEKLFF
-	TRBV6-2/TRBV6-3	TRBJ1-2	few	TGTGCCAGCAGGAACCTACGGAAGGGCCTGCGCTACACCTTC	CASRNLRKGLRYTF
-	TRBV29-1	TRBJ1-2	many	TGCAGCGTGCGAATTAACTCAGGCTACACCTTC	CSVRINSGYTF
-	TRBV6-2/TRBV6-3	TRBJ2-5	few	TGTGCCAGCAGTTACGGGCGACAGTCCCCAAAGACCCAGTACTTC	CASSYGRQSPKTQYF
-	TRBV5-1	TRBJ1-1	-	TGCGCCAGCGGTAGGGATATGAACACTGAAGCTTTCTTT	CASGRDMNTEAFF
TRBD2	TRBV27	TRBJ2-3	many	TGTGCCAGCAGTTTATTAGCGGGGCAACGGGGGGCCTACACAGATACGCAGTATTTT	CASSLLAGQRGAYTDTQYF
-	TRBV7-8	TRBJ2-5	few	TGTGCCAGCAGCTCCCAAAAAGAGACCCAGTACTTC	CASSSQKETQYF
-	TRBV28	TRBJ2-5	few	TGTGCCAGCAGTTTGCATCTGGCCCAGGCGTCCCAGTACTTC	CASSLHLAQASQYF
-	TRBV15	TRBJ2-7	few	TGTGCCACCAGCAGAGATCGAGCTGAGTCCTACGAGCAGTACTTC	CATSRDRAESYEQYF
-	TRBV27	TRBJ2-1	few	TGTGCCAGCAAGTTGACAGACGATTACAATGAGCAGTTCTTC	CASKLTDDYNEQFF
TRBD2	TRBV29-1	TRBJ2-1	few	TGCAGCGTGGTTAAGACTAGCGGGAGCCAATCTGAGCAGTTCTTC	CSVVKTSGSQSEQFF
TRBD1	TRBV12-3/TRBV12-4	TRBJ2-3	-	TGTGCCAGCAGGTTGGACAGGGACACAGATACGCAGTATTTT	CASRLDRDTDTQYF
-	TRBV29-1	TRBJ2-2	many	TGCAGCGTTGCAAAGGGGACCACCGGGGAGCTGTTTTTT	CSVAKGTTGELFF